This entry describes one TCR beta chain. These data come from a study of post-analysis software for immune sequencing data. Built from TCR beta cDNA, the libraries had unique molecular identifiers in them. MiXCR was run by TCRdb on the PCR reads, yielding one entry per CDR3 protein. The sample records 600,000 to 700,000 distinct CDR3 sequences, 55% to 60% being singletons. Sequenced sample: blood. This receptor was identified in a girl aged 2-10 years with multiple sclerosis.

CDR3 loop: CASSRGQGRIYEQYF. In DNA, the CDR3 is TGTGCCAGCAGCCGTGGACAGGGAAGAATCTACGAGCAGTACTTC. The chain has TRBV7-2 and TRBJ2-7, with 8 bases that match TRBD1. Losses at the gene ends were 5 bases for V and 3 bases for J; bases not matched to a gene: 9. Germline V CDR1 and CDR2: SGHTA, FQGNSA. The CDR3 contains 15 residues.